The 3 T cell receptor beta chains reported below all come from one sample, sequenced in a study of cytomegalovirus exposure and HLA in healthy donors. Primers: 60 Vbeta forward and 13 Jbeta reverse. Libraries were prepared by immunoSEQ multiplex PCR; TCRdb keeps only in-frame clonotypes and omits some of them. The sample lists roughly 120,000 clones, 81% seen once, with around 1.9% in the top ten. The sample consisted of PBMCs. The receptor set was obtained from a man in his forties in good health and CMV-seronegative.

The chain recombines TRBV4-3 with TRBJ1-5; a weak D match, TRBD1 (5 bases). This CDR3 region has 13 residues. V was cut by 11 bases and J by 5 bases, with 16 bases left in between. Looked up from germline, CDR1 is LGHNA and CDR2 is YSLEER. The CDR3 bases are TGCGCCCCGGGTGGGGGGTATGATCAGCCCCAGCATTTT. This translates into CAPGGGYDQPQHF.

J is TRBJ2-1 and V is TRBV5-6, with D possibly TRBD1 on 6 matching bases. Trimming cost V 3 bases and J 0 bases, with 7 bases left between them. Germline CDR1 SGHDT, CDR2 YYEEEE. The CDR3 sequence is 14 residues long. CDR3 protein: CASSWTVSYNEQFF. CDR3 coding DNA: TGTGCCAGCAGCTGGACAGTCTCCTACAATGAGCAGTTCTTC.

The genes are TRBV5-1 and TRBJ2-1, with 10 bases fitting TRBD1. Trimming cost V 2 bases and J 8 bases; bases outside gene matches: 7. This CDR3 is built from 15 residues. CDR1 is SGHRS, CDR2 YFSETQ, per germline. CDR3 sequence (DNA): TGCGCCAGCAGCTTAGGGGGACAGGGGTGGCATGAGCAGTTCTTC. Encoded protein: CASSLGGQGWHEQFF.